This T cell receptor beta chain was sequenced for a study of Tregs in tolerant kidney transplant recipients. Overall study findings and caveats: This study did not directly address biological reproducibility.

V shed 3 bases and J 0 bases; nucleotides not matched to a gene: 11. This CDR3 spans 17 amino acids. Germline values: CDR1 MNHNS, CDR2 SASEGT. Thawed PBMCs were rested overnight at 37°C with approximately 200 IU/ml IL-2 before regulatory T cell sorting. Comment on this clone: Its antigen is not known.

The repertoire was sequenced with immunoSEQ multiplex PCR; TCRdb's copy has only in-frame clones and lacks some. The sample includes around 85,000 clones, approximately 90% seen only once; the top ten take approximately 0.35%. The chain combines TRBV6-1 with TRBJ2-7; 7 bases are a match to TRBD2. The starting material was Tregs from blood, obtained before the transplant. The clonotype comes from a human donor who received a combined kidney and bone marrow transplant. The CDR3 region is CASSDLPTSPTSYEQYF. In DNA form, the CDR3 reads TGTGCCAGCAGTGACTTGCCGACTAGCCCAACCTCCTACGAGCAGTACTTC.